Listed below are T cell receptor beta chains from one sample, sequenced in a study of healthy donors' naive CD4 and CD8 T cells. TCRdb analysed the reads with MiXCR anew, one entry per CDR3 protein. The table records approximately 180,000 distinct CDR3 sequences, around 80% of them present only once. Sequencing was done on a sample of naive CD4+ and CD8+ T cells sorted from blood, pooled from several donors. These receptors were collected from a pool of human donors in good health; the sample pools cells from several healthy donors. CDR3s include the opening cysteine and the closing phenylalanine or tryptophan. A D gene is named only where the DNA matches it firmly. Rows may omit the clone size; those that give it use once, few, many or a size class.

size: NA; V: TRBV6-5; J: TRBJ2-1; D: NA; CDR3: CASSSPGQNEQFF; DNA: TGTGCCAGCAGTTCCCCCGGTCAAAATGAGCAGTTCTTC
size: NA; V: TRBV29-1; J: TRBJ2-7; D: NA; CDR3: CSAADTYEQYF; DNA: TGCAGCGCTGCGGACACCTACGAGCAGTACTTC
size: NA; V: TRBV12-3/TRBV12-4; J: TRBJ2-7; D: NA; CDR3: CASSFPGGAGYEQYF; DNA: TGTGCCAGCAGTTTCCCGGGTGGTGCTGGTTACGAGCAGTACTTC
size: NA; V: TRBV7-2; J: TRBJ2-3; D: TRBD2; CDR3: CASSYFSGRGDTQYF; DNA: TGTGCCAGCAGCTACTTTAGCGGGAGAGGAGATACGCAGTATTTT
size: NA; V: TRBV18; J: TRBJ2-5; D: NA; CDR3: CASTRNTPYQETQYF; DNA: TGTGCCAGCACCCGGAACACCCCGTACCAAGAGACCCAGTACTTC
size: NA; V: TRBV30; J: TRBJ2-1; D: TRBD2; CDR3: CAWSLAGAYNEQFF; DNA: TGTGCCTGGAGCCTAGCGGGGGCCTACAATGAGCAGTTCTTC
size: NA; V: TRBV23-1; J: TRBJ2-1; D: NA; CDR3: CASRPTRGVPLNEQFF; DNA: TGCGCCAGCAGACCCACGAGAGGTGTCCCTCTCAATGAGCAGTTCTTC
size: once; V: TRBV30; J: TRBJ1-1; D: TRBD1; CDR3: CAWRADRESTEAFF; DNA: TGTGCCTGGAGGGCGGACAGGGAGTCCACTGAAGCTTTCTTT
size: NA; V: TRBV6-5; J: TRBJ1-6; D: NA; CDR3: CASTASYNSPLHF; DNA: TGTGCCAGCACCGCCTCCTATAATTCACCCCTCCACTTT
size: NA; V: TRBV6-5; J: TRBJ2-7; D: TRBD2; CDR3: CASSSGLAAYEQYF; DNA: TGTGCCAGCAGTTCTGGGCTAGCGGCCTACGAGCAGTACTTC
size: NA; V: TRBV12-5; J: TRBJ2-7; D: NA; CDR3: CASRGGYSYEQYF; DNA: TGTGCTAGTCGAGGGGGTTACTCCTACGAGCAGTACTTC
size: NA; V: TRBV29-1; J: TRBJ1-1; D: NA; CDR3: CSVPRGMGTEAFF; DNA: TGCAGCGTTCCCCGGGGTATGGGCACTGAAGCTTTCTTT
size: few; V: TRBV19; J: TRBJ2-7; D: NA; CDR3: CASMGGQGFYEQYF; DNA: TGTGCCAGTATGGGGGGACAAGGATTCTACGAGCAGTACTTC
size: NA; V: TRBV12-3/TRBV12-4; J: TRBJ1-1; D: TRBD1; CDR3: CASSFPGQGNTEAFF; DNA: TGTGCCAGCAGTTTCCCGGGACAGGGGAACACTGAAGCTTTCTTT
size: NA; V: TRBV11-2; J: TRBJ2-7; D: NA; CDR3: CASSLASQAYEQYF; DNA: TGTGCCAGCAGCTTAGCCAGCCAGGCCTACGAGCAGTACTTC
size: NA; V: TRBV27; J: TRBJ1-1; D: NA; CDR3: CASSLYRSMNTEAFF; DNA: TGTGCCAGCAGTTTATACAGGTCTATGAACACTGAAGCTTTCTTT
size: NA; V: TRBV19; J: TRBJ1-1; D: NA; CDR3: CASSIGSWGTEAFF; DNA: TGTGCCAGTAGTATTGGGTCCTGGGGCACTGAAGCTTTCTTT
size: NA; V: TRBV29-1; J: TRBJ1-4; D: NA; CDR3: CSASKGDEKLFF; DNA: TGCAGCGCCTCCAAGGGGGATGAAAAACTGTTTTTT
size: NA; V: TRBV19; J: TRBJ2-7; D: TRBD2; CDR3: CASSFGTSGSSDEQYF; DNA: TGTGCCAGTAGTTTTGGGACTAGCGGGAGTTCAGACGAGCAGTACTTC
size: once; V: TRBV2; J: TRBJ1-2; D: NA; CDR3: CASSEEASDYGYTF; DNA: TGTGCCAGCAGTGAGGAGGCCAGTGACTATGGCTACACCTTC
size: NA; V: TRBV6-6; J: TRBJ1-4; D: NA; CDR3: CASRGASNEKLFF; DNA: TGTGCCAGCAGGGGGGCTTCTAATGAAAAACTGTTTTTT
size: once; V: TRBV20-1; J: TRBJ1-2; D: NA; CDR3: CSASKQGSYGYTF; DNA: TGCAGTGCGAGCAAACAGGGTAGCTATGGCTACACCTTC
size: NA; V: TRBV12-3/TRBV12-4; J: TRBJ2-1; D: NA; CDR3: CASSLQGVLGEQFF; DNA: TGTGCCAGCAGTTTACAGGGAGTTCTCGGTGAGCAGTTCTTC
size: few; V: TRBV5-6; J: TRBJ2-1; D: TRBD2; CDR3: CASSLGSGGLSYNEQFF; DNA: TGTGCCAGCAGCTTGGGCAGCGGGGGTCTCTCCTACAATGAGCAGTTCTTC
size: NA; V: TRBV27; J: TRBJ2-7; D: NA; CDR3: CASSLGWSSYEQYF; DNA: TGTGCCAGCAGTTTAGGGTGGTCCTCCTACGAGCAGTACTTC
size: NA; V: TRBV6-6; J: TRBJ1-4; D: NA; CDR3: CASSPGRKPTTSTNEKLFF; DNA: TGTGCCAGCAGCCCGGGGCGGAAGCCGACCACCTCAACTAATGAAAAACTGTTTTTT
size: NA; V: TRBV18; J: TRBJ2-5; D: TRBD2; CDR3: CASSALAGAPQETQYF; DNA: TGTGCCAGCTCAGCCCTGGCGGGAGCCCCGCAAGAGACCCAGTACTTC
size: few; V: TRBV27; J: TRBJ2-1; D: NA; CDR3: CASGPGPSNEQFF; DNA: TGTGCCAGCGGGCCGGGACCTTCCAATGAGCAGTTCTTC
size: NA; V: TRBV19; J: TRBJ1-5; D: NA; CDR3: CASSMISNQPQHF; DNA: TGTGCCAGTAGTATGATTAGCAATCAGCCCCAGCATTTT
size: NA; V: TRBV6-6; J: TRBJ1-5; D: NA; CDR3: CASFPRPNQPQHF; DNA: TGTGCCAGTTTCCCTCGGCCCAATCAGCCCCAGCATTTT
size: NA; V: TRBV19; J: TRBJ1-2; D: TRBD1; CDR3: CASASPWTGLHYGYTF; DNA: TGTGCCAGTGCTAGCCCTTGGACAGGCCTACACTATGGCTACACCTTC
size: NA; V: TRBV5-1; J: TRBJ1-1; D: NA; CDR3: CASSASGFTEAFF; DNA: TGCGCCAGCAGCGCCTCGGGGTTCACTGAAGCTTTCTTT
size: NA; V: TRBV10-3; J: TRBJ2-1; D: TRBD1; CDR3: CAISEQTGDGQFF; DNA: TGTGCCATCAGTGAACAGACAGGGGATGGGCAGTTCTTC
size: NA; V: TRBV19; J: TRBJ1-2; D: NA; CDR3: CASSIQGGDGYTF; DNA: TGTGCCAGTAGTATCCAGGGAGGCGATGGCTACACCTTC
size: NA; V: TRBV12-3/TRBV12-4; J: TRBJ2-1; D: TRBD2; CDR3: CASSLAGGPSYNEQFF; DNA: TGTGCCAGCAGTTTGGCGGGGGGGCCCTCCTACAATGAGCAGTTCTTC
size: once; V: TRBV29-1; J: TRBJ2-5; D: TRBD1; CDR3: CSADRGREQETQYF; DNA: TGCAGCGCCGACAGGGGTAGGGAACAAGAGACCCAGTACTTC
size: NA; V: TRBV6-5; J: TRBJ2-1; D: TRBD1; CDR3: CASTVWTGVGQFF; DNA: TGTGCCAGCACCGTGTGGACAGGGGTGGGGCAGTTCTTC
size: NA; V: TRBV2; J: TRBJ1-5; D: NA; CDR3: CASSVQGNSNQPQHF; DNA: TGTGCCAGCAGTGTTCAGGGAAATAGCAATCAGCCCCAGCATTTT
size: NA; V: TRBV10-3; J: TRBJ2-2; D: TRBD2; CDR3: CAISESLAGGQNTGELFF; DNA: TGTGCCATCAGTGAGTCCCTAGCGGGAGGGCAGAACACCGGGGAGCTGTTTTTT
size: NA; V: TRBV27; J: TRBJ2-1; D: NA; CDR3: CASSNAGFEQFF; DNA: TGTGCCAGCAGTAATGCGGGGTTTGAGCAGTTCTTC
size: NA; V: TRBV27; J: TRBJ2-7; D: NA; CDR3: CATTTSSYEQYF; DNA: TGTGCCACAACTACGAGCTCCTACGAGCAGTACTTC